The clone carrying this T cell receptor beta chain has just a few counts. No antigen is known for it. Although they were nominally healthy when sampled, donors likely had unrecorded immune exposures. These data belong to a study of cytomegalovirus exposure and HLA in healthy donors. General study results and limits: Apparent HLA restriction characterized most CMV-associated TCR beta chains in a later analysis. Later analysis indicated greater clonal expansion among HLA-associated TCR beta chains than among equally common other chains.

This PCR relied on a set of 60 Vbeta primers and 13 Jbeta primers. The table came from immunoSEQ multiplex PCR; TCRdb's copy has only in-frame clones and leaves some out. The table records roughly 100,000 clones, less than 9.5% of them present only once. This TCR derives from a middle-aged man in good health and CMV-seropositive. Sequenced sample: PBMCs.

Here the CDR3 reads CASSVAPGTPNTEAFF. The CDR3 nucleotides read TGCGCCAGCAGTGTAGCACCGGGGACACCGAACACTGAAGCTTTCTTT. The rearrangement links TRBV10-2 to TRBJ1-1; D is possibly TRBD1 (6 bases). Trimming shortened V by 4 bases and J by 1 base, and 16 bases separated the two germline ends. This CDR3 has 16 residues. CDR1 WSHSY and CDR2 SAAADI come from the germline V gene.